Listed below are T cell receptor beta chains from one sample, sequenced in a study of control samples from healthy donors and cancer patients. Profiling relied on immunoSEQ multiplex PCR, and the TCRdb table lists in-frame clones only, not all of them. The sample gives tens of thousands of clones, roughly 84% of which show up once; 38% is in the top ten. The sequenced material came from PBMCs. These receptor sequences come from a man between 65 and 79 years old with lung cancer. Both conserved end residues are part of each CDR3. Fields, in order: V gene, clone size, J gene, D gene, CDR3 DNA, CDR3 protein. The D gene is left open where the match is weak. The size of a clone is reported for some rows only, either as once, few or many, or as a class for expanded clones.

TRBV6-2/TRBV6-3	.	TRBJ2-7	.	TGTGCCAGCAGCGAATGGTACGAGCAGTACTTC	CASSEWYEQYF
TRBV18	.	TRBJ2-7	.	TGTGCCAGCTCACCACATCCGGGGCCCTACGAGCAGTACTTC	CASSPHPGPYEQYF
TRBV11-3	few	TRBJ2-5	TRBD1	TGTGCCAGCAGCTTAGTTTGGCAGGGGGTCTCAGAGACCCAGTACTTC	CASSLVWQGVSETQYF
TRBV7-2	.	TRBJ1-1	.	TGTGCCAGCAGCTTTTGGGTCTATAACACTGAAGCTTTCTTT	CASSFWVYNTEAFF
TRBV7-9	few	TRBJ1-3	.	TGTGCCAGCAGCTTAGACAGCTCTGGAAACACCATATATTTT	CASSLDSSGNTIYF
TRBV6-5	once	TRBJ1-2	.	TGTGCCAGCAGTAGACAGGTACCATATGGCTACACCTTC	CASSRQVPYGYTF
TRBV20-1	.	TRBJ1-2	.	TGCAGTGCTAGGGGGGTGGAGGGCTACACCTTC	CSARGVEGYTF
TRBV29-1	.	TRBJ2-2	.	TGCAGCGCTTCTTCCGGGCGCGCCGGGGAGCTGTTTTTT	CSASSGRAGELFF
TRBV3-1/TRBV3-2	.	TRBJ2-7	.	TGTGCCAGCAGCCGGAGACCGTACGAGCAGTACTTC	CASSRRPYEQYF
TRBV27	.	TRBJ1-4	.	TGTGCCAGCAGTTTTGGGCGGTGGGCTGGGGAAAAACTGTTTTTT	CASSFGRWAGEKLFF
TRBV6-5	.	TRBJ1-3	TRBD1	TGTGCCAGCAGCCTGGACAGGGTTGGAAACACCATATATTTT	CASSLDRVGNTIYF
TRBV3-1/TRBV3-2	.	TRBJ1-1	TRBD1	TGTGCCAGCAGCCAGGTGACAGGGACCTACACTGAAGCTTTCTTT	CASSQVTGTYTEAFF
TRBV3-1/TRBV3-2	.	TRBJ2-3	.	TGTGCCAGCAGCCCAGGGACCACAGATACGCAGTATTTT	CASSPGTTDTQYF
TRBV7-9	.	TRBJ2-5	TRBD2	TGTGCCAGCAGCCCTACTCAGGACGGGGGGGCGCAGGGTGAGACCCAGTACTTC	CASSPTQDGGAQGETQYF
TRBV7-9	.	TRBJ1-3	.	TGTGCCAGCAGCTTAGCAGGGTCTGGAAACACCATATATTTT	CASSLAGSGNTIYF
TRBV7-8	.	TRBJ2-7	.	TGTGCCAGCAGCTCTCTTAGGGCCTCCTACGAGCAGTACTTC	CASSSLRASYEQYF
TRBV18	.	TRBJ1-1	.	TGTGCCAGCTCACTAGGGACGGACGGCACTGAAGCTTTCTTT	CASSLGTDGTEAFF
TRBV3-1/TRBV3-2	.	TRBJ1-2	.	TGTGCCAGCAGCCAACCCCGGTCCTATGGCTACACCTTC	CASSQPRSYGYTF
TRBV10-1	.	TRBJ2-5	.	TGCGCCAGCAGTGATGGGGAGACCCAGTACTTC	CASSDGETQYF
TRBV20-1	once	TRBJ2-5	.	TGCAGTGCTAGGGGAGAGACCCAGTACTTC	CSARGETQYF
TRBV30	.	TRBJ2-7	TRBD2	TGTGCCTGGACTCCGGCGCTAGCGGGGGGGAGTGGCGAGCAGTACTTC	CAWTPALAGGSGEQYF
TRBV30	.	TRBJ2-7	TRBD1	TGTGCCTGGAGGCGCCAGGGGGCTCTCTACGAGCAGTACTTC	CAWRRQGALYEQYF
TRBV10-1	.	TRBJ2-3	.	TGCGCCAGCAGCGACCCCCCGGCGACAGATACGCAGTATTTT	CASSDPPATDTQYF
TRBV7-9	.	TRBJ1-4	.	TGTGCCAGCAGCTTAGGAGGGCTTGGGAGCAATGAAAAACTGTTTTTT	CASSLGGLGSNEKLFF
TRBV9	.	TRBJ1-2	TRBD1	TGTGCCAGCAGCGTAGCTACAGGGGAGGGAGGTGGCTACACCTTC	CASSVATGEGGGYTF
TRBV15	.	TRBJ1-5	.	TGTGCCACCAGCCCCAGAAGCGCAGGGGCCAGGGGCAATCAGCCCCAGCATTTT	CATSPRSAGARGNQPQHF
TRBV14	.	TRBJ2-7	TRBD1	TGTGCCAGCAGCCACAGAGGGACAGGGGCCGAGCAGTACTTC	CASSHRGTGAEQYF
TRBV5-4	.	TRBJ1-1	TRBD1	TGTGCCAGTACTCGACAGGGGGCAAGAACTGAAGCTTTCTTT	CASTRQGARTEAFF
TRBV18	.	TRBJ2-3	TRBD2	TGTGCCAGCTCACCACAGTTGACTAGCGGGGGAGTCACAGATACGCAGTATTTT	CASSPQLTSGGVTDTQYF
TRBV11-1	.	TRBJ2-7	TRBD1	TGTGCCAGCAGCTTAGGCCTGAGGGACAGGGCGGGGCAGTACTTC	CASSLGLRDRAGQYF
TRBV7-8	.	TRBJ2-7	.	TGTGCCAGCAGCGTAGGGCCCGTATACGAGCAGTACTTC	CASSVGPVYEQYF
TRBV7-9	once	TRBJ1-3	TRBD1	TGTGCCGGTGGGACAGCCCAAGACTCTGGAAACACCATATATTTT	CAGGTAQDSGNTIYF
TRBV6-5	.	TRBJ2-7	TRBD2	TGTGCCAGCAGCCCCCAGGGAGCGGGGGTCTACGAGCAGTACTTC	CASSPQGAGVYEQYF
TRBV11-2	.	TRBJ2-3	TRBD2	TGTGCCAGCAGCTTCCCCAGGGGGGGGAGCGGGGGGGCTCCAGATACGCAGTATTTT	CASSFPRGGSGGAPDTQYF
TRBV3-1/TRBV3-2	few	TRBJ1-2	.	TGTGCCAGCAGCCAACCTGGGGGGGTTGGCTACACCTTC	CASSQPGGVGYTF
TRBV2	.	TRBJ1-2	.	TGTGCATCAGACAGGACTAACTATGGCTACACCTTC	CASDRTNYGYTF
TRBV18	.	TRBJ2-7	.	TGTGCCAGCTCACCACTTGATACCTACGAGCAGTACTTC	CASSPLDTYEQYF
TRBV5-1	.	TRBJ1-4	.	TGCGCCAGCAGTATGACAGCAACTAATGAAAAACTGTTTTTT	CASSMTATNEKLFF
TRBV6-2/TRBV6-3	.	TRBJ2-6	.	TGTGCCAGCAGTGCGCGGCTTGGGACTGGGGCCAACGTCCTGACTTTC	CASSARLGTGANVLTF
TRBV11-3	.	TRBJ2-6	.	TGTGCCAGCAGCCATTCCGGGTTGGGTTCCTCTGGGGCCAACGTCCTGACTTTC	CASSHSGLGSSGANVLTF
TRBV19	.	TRBJ1-5	TRBD1	TGTGCCAGTCGAGTTAGTGACAGGGGGCCAAATCAGCCCCAGCATTTT	CASRVSDRGPNQPQHF
TRBV6-5	.	TRBJ1-3	.	TGTGCCAGCAGTTACTCGTCCCGGCCCTCTGGAAACACCATATATTTT	CASSYSSRPSGNTIYF
TRBV7-2	.	TRBJ2-5	.	TGTGCCAGCAGCCATCGGGGGGAGACCCAGTACTTC	CASSHRGETQYF
TRBV7-2	few	TRBJ1-1	.	TGTGCCAGCAGCCCGGGGGGAGGGGCTCGTTTGAACACTGAAGCTTTCTTT	CASSPGGGARLNTEAFF
TRBV18	.	TRBJ2-7	TRBD1	TGTGCCAGCTCACCCCGGGACAGCAGGCAGCAGTACTTC	CASSPRDSRQQYF
TRBV6-5	.	TRBJ1-2	.	TGTGCCAGCAGTTACGCAGAATTAATGGGCCTGGCCTTC	CASSYAELMGLAF
TRBV19	.	TRBJ1-5	.	TGTGCCAGTACCTTAGGCGGAGCCGCTGATCAGCCCCAGCATTTT	CASTLGGAADQPQHF
TRBV6-6	.	TRBJ2-7	.	TGTGCCAGCAGCCGGCCTGGCTCCTACGAGCAGTACTTC	CASSRPGSYEQYF
TRBV12-3/TRBV12-4	.	TRBJ2-2	.	TGTGCCAGCAGACAGGTCACCGGGGAGCTGTTTTTT	CASRQVTGELFF
TRBV9	.	TRBJ1-2	.	TGTGCCAGCAGCGTAGGGGCAGACAACTATGGCTACACCTTC	CASSVGADNYGYTF
TRBV4-1	.	TRBJ2-1	TRBD2	TGCGCCAGCAGCCAAGATACTAGCGGGGGTTACAATGAGCAGTTCTTC	CASSQDTSGGYNEQFF
TRBV19	.	TRBJ2-2	TRBD2	TGTGCCAGTCAAACCGGGACTAGGTCGGGGGAGCTGTTTTTT	CASQTGTRSGELFF
TRBV6-5	once	TRBJ1-2	TRBD1	TGTGCCAGCAGTTTCCGGGACAGGTGGTCTGGCTACACCTTC	CASSFRDRWSGYTF
TRBV6-5	.	TRBJ1-5	TRBD1	TGTGCCAGCAGTTACTACAGGGGCGACAATCAGCCCCAGCATTTT	CASSYYRGDNQPQHF